The 25 T cell receptor beta chains in this list originate from one sample, sequenced in a study of T cell repertoires in cytomegalovirus infection. These receptors' targets are unknown. TCRdb fed the reads into MiXCR, producing one record per CDR3 protein. The sample lists 750,000 to 950,000 distinct CDR3 sequences; around 29% were seen once. The sequencing here drew on cultured CD8+ T cells from PBMCs, taken from culture after CMV antigen stimulation. The origin of the receptors is a human donor in good health (CMV status not recorded). Some clones in this sample may be carry-over from other donors' samples.

There are a few counts of this clonotype. The V call is TRBV19, the J call TRBJ1-1; D gene uncertain. CDR1 and CDR2 (germline): LNHDA, SQIVND (reference sequence). The V end lost 6 bases, the J end lost 3 bases, and 11 bases lay between the germline ends. The CDR3 has 13 residues. In DNA form, the CDR3 reads TGTGCCAGTAGGGAGATAGGAGACACTGAAGCTTTCTTT. Translation: CASREIGDTEAFF.

About this clonotype itself: The conserved final phenylalanine or tryptophan is absent from the CDR3, which likely points to a read error. The limits of the CDR3 on the DNA are not certain, so only TCRdb's listed CDR3 is given. The CDR3 spells CATSRDGGLPLR. The chain couples TRBV15 to TRBJ1-4. Per germline, CDR1 LNHNV and CDR2 YYDKDF (reference sequence). The CDR3 region is 12 residues in length, termini included.

This rearrangement joins TRBV7-2 to TRBJ2-6; no clear D. The germline V and J ends were trimmed by 1 base and 0 bases, with 4 bases remaining between them. CDR1 is SGHTA, CDR2 FQGNSA, per germline. This CDR3 comprises 15 residues. CDR3 sequence (DNA): TGTGCCAGCAGCTTAGTACCCTCTGGGGCCAACGTCCTGACTTTC. Its protein is CASSLVPSGANVLTF.

This clonotype was observed a few times. The chain employs TRBV12-5 and TRBJ1-2, with a tentative D call TRBD1 (5 bases). Trimming took off 2 bases at V and 7 bases at J, with 8 bases between the two ends. CDR3 size: 12 residues. Germline V lookup: CDR1 LGHNT, CDR2 FRNRAP. The CDR3 region has the DNA TGTGCTAGTGGTTTGACGGGGACTGGCTACACCTTC. Its protein product is CASGLTGTGYTF.

The CDR3 bases are TGTGCCAGCAAACCCCGCGGGGGTGCCAATGAGCAGTTCTTC. Amino acid sequence: CASKPRGGANEQFF. The gene calls are TRBV12-3 or TRBV12-4 and TRBJ2-1, with 7 bases lining up with TRBD2. The CDR3 is made up of 14 amino acids. V lost 7 bases to trimming and J lost 6 bases; unmatched junction nucleotides: 9.

V usage is TRBV6-4 and J usage is TRBJ2-1; 13 nucleotides line up with TRBD2. Trimming cost V 0 bases and J 9 bases; bases outside gene matches: 14. Germline V gene sequence: CDR1 MRHNA, CDR2 SNTAGT. The CDR3 totals 19 residues. The CDR3, as DNA: TGTGCCAGCAGTGACTCGAAACTAGCGGGGGGGCCGCAGGTTTGTGAGCAGTTCTTC. Translated, it gives CASSDSKLAGGPQVCEQFF.

The V and J genes are TRBV12-3 or TRBV12-4 and TRBJ1-6; no firm D call. The CDR3 loop spans 12 amino acids. With 8 bases removed from V and 10 bases from J, the gap between germline ends came to 12 bases. Here the CDR3 reads CASCGGQSPLHF. Written as DNA, the CDR3 is TGTGCCAGCTGTGGCGGGCAATCACCCCTCCACTTT.

The CDR3 nucleotides are TGTGCCAGCAGCATACAGGGTTGGGGGAATGAGCAGTTCTTC. As protein: CASSIQGWGNEQFF. The V gene is TRBV13, the J gene TRBJ2-1, with D maybe TRBD1 (6 bases). The CDR3 consists of 14 residues. Trimming took 5 bases from V and 7 from J, leaving 15 bases between them. Germline loops: CDR1 PRHDT, CDR2 FYEKMQ (reference sequence).

The CDR3 loop is CASSDRDLKTYEQYV. The CDR3 bases are TGTGCCAGCAGTGATCGGGACCTGAAGACTTACGAGCAGTACGTC. The chain combines TRBV7-2 with TRBJ2-7; D tentatively reads TRBD1 or TRBD2 (5 bases each). CDR1 SGHTA and CDR2 FQGNSA come from the germline V gene. This CDR3 has 15 amino acids. V was shortened by 6 bases and J by 4 bases, with 19 bases between the two germline ends.

About this clonotype: It may be a read error: a sequence one base away is much more abundant. The chain recombines TRBV6-5 with TRBJ1-4; TRBD1 is a possible D gene (5 bases). Germline CDR1 reads MNHEY; CDR2 reads SVGAGI. The CDR3 sequence is 16 residues long. This chain's CDR3 is CARSYSIGTTNEKLFF. CDR3 sequence (DNA): TGTGCCAGGAGTTACTCGATCGGGACGACTAATGAAAAACTGTTTTTT.

The rearrangement uses TRBV6-2 or TRBV6-3 and TRBJ2-3; a weak D match, TRBD2 (6 bases). Germline CDR1 is MNHEY and CDR2 is SVGEGT. CDR3 size: 13 residues. V dropped 0 bases and J dropped 8 bases, with 9 bases sitting between them. The CDR3 nucleotides are TGTGCCAGCAGTTACTCGAACGGGGGTACGCAGTATTTT. It translates to CASSYSNGGTQYF.

The chain is built from TRBV4-2 and TRBJ1-5, with D unclear. V was shortened by 0 bases and J by 0 bases, with 12 bases between the two germline ends. The germline gives CDR1 LGHNA, CDR2 YNFKEQ. The CDR3 runs to 17 residues. The CDR3 bases are TGTGCCAGCAGCCAAGATCTTAGAGGTTATAGCAATCAGCCCCAGCATTTT. Protein: CASSQDLRGYSNQPQHF.

J is TRBJ2-5 and V is TRBV27; 7 bases map to TRBD1. CDR3 length equals 13 residues. The trim removed 5 bases at V and 5 bases at J, leaving 5 bases unmatched. Germline CDR1 is MNHEY and CDR2 is SMNVEV (reference sequence). This CDR3 reads CASSQTTGETQYF. The CDR3 nucleotides read TGTGCCAGCAGTCAAACGACAGGGGAGACCCAGTACTTC.

This clonotype was seen repeatedly, ten times or more. The genes are TRBV7-9 and TRBJ2-3, with 10 bases matching TRBD2. Per germline, CDR1 SEHNR and CDR2 FQNEAQ (reference sequence). This CDR3 is built from 16 residues. V was clipped by 5 bases and J by 2 bases; unmatched bases: 7. CDR3 nucleotide sequence: TGTGCCAGCAGCCCACCCCTAGCGGGGGACACAGATACGCAGTATTTT. It translates to CASSPPLAGDTDTQYF. Variable domain in full (rest from reference TRBV7-9 and TRBJ2-3): DTGVSQNPRHKITKRGQNVTFRCDPISEHNRLYWYRQTLGQGPEFLTYFQNEAQLEKSRLLSDRFSAERPKGSFSTLEIQRTEQGDSAMYLCASSPPLAGDTDTQYFGPGTRLTVL.

The CDR3 loop is CSARDSGANYGYTF. CDR3 sequence (DNA): TGCAGTGCTAGAGACTCAGGGGCGAACTATGGCTACACCTTC. The chain is built from TRBV20-1 and TRBJ1-2; a possible D gene is TRBD1 (6 bases). Per the germline V gene, CDR1 is DFQATT and CDR2 is SNEGSKA (reference sequence). With 0 bases removed from V and 2 bases from J, the gap between germline ends came to 10 bases. This CDR3 region has 14 residues.

This clonotype was picked up many times. The chain couples TRBV6-1 to TRBJ2-2; no reliable D call. V shed 8 bases and J shed 2 bases, with 9 bases lying between them. Germline V gene data show CDR1 as MNHNS and CDR2 as SASEGT. This CDR3 comprises 13 residues. In DNA, the CDR3 is TGTGCCAGCGAGAAGGGTAACACCGGGGAGCTGTTTTTT. As protein: CASEKGNTGELFF.

The sample holds a few counts of this clonotype. This sequence joins TRBV7-9 and TRBJ1-2, with TRBD1 matching 9 bases. The length of the CDR3 is 13 residues. The V gene end was trimmed by 5 bases and the J gene end by 4 bases; junction bases not matched to a gene: 2. CDR1 SEHNR and CDR2 FQNEAQ come from the germline V gene (reference sequence). The CDR3 nucleotides are TGTGCCAGCAGCGCGACAGGGGGCTATGGCTACACCTTC. Its translation: CASSATGGYGYTF.

The DNA for the CDR3 is TGTGCCAGCAGTTTTCGGGGGGCCTACAATGAGCAGTTCTTC. Protein sequence: CASSFRGAYNEQFF. The rearrangement uses TRBV27 and TRBJ2-1; 7 nucleotides agree with TRBD2. V gave up 3 bases and J gave up 2 bases; unmatched junction bases: 1. CDR1 is MNHEY and CDR2 is SMNVEV in the germline V gene (reference sequence). The CDR3 has 14 residues.

This chain links TRBV7-6 with TRBJ2-1, with 7 bases that match TRBD2. J was trimmed by 7 bases and V by 5 bases; bases with no gene match: 8. Germline CDR1 SGHVS, CDR2 FNYEAQ. The CDR3 is 14 residues long. The CDR3 loop is CASSSRGDGNEQFF. The CDR3 DNA reads TGTGCCAGCAGCAGCCGGGGGGACGGGAATGAGCAGTTCTTC.

The chain uses TRBV27 and TRBJ2-1, with D unresolved. The CDR3 runs 14 residues. The germline V gene has CDR1 MNHEY and CDR2 SMNVEV (reference sequence). With 6 bases removed from V and 8 bases from J, the gap between germline ends came to 17 bases. As DNA, the CDR3 is TGTGCCAGCAGCTTAGGCCCCCGGGTTTATGAGCAGTTCTTC. Protein sequence: CASSLGPRVYEQFF.

Worth noting for this clonotype: The DNA is left out, because the CDR3 cannot be placed on it with certainty; the CDR3 is given as TCRdb lists it. This chain uses TRBV6-8 with TRBJ1-2; TRBD1, the D gene given by the table, was not confirmed from the DNA. Germline lookup yields CDR1 MNHGY and CDR2 SAAAGT. Ends included, the CDR3 has 16 residues. CDR3 region: CASSSSDSPINYGYTF.

J is TRBJ2-1 and V is TRBV19, with D possibly TRBD1 on 6 matching bases. Trimming removed 7 bases at V and 8 bases at J, with 12 bases between. Germline V gene sequence: CDR1 LNHDA, CDR2 SQIVND (reference sequence). The CDR3 length is 12 residues. CDR3 region: CASNQGFDEQFF. CDR3 nucleotides: TGTGCCAGTAATCAGGGGTTCGATGAGCAGTTCTTC.

This clonotype came up many times. V and J are TRBV12-3 or TRBV12-4 and TRBJ1-5, with 8 bases lining up with TRBD1. The ends lost 6 bases at V and 6 bases at J; junction bases unmatched: 10. The CDR3 has 15 amino acids. CDR3 nucleotide sequence: TGTGCCAGCAGCCTTGGACAGGGCTTTCGTCAGCCCCAGCATTTT. Amino acids: CASSLGQGFRQPQHF.

This chain links TRBV7-9 with TRBJ1-2; D remains ambiguous. Germline values: CDR1 SEHNR, CDR2 FQNEAQ (reference sequence). V lost 4 bases to trimming and J lost 4 bases, with 25 bases between them. The CDR3 is 18 amino acids. The CDR3 sequence is CASSSRSVKGTLRYGYTF. CDR3 bases: TGTGCCAGCAGCTCCCGCTCAGTCAAGGGTACCCTACGCTATGGCTACACCTTC.

J is TRBJ1-2 and V is TRBV4-1; a weak D match, TRBD1 (6 bases). The germline V and J ends were trimmed by 4 bases and 8 bases, with 11 bases remaining between them. The germline CDR1 and CDR2 sequences are MGHRA and YSYEKL. The CDR3 runs 12 residues. The CDR3 is CASSPGVGGYTF. In DNA, the CDR3 is TGCGCCAGCAGCCCAGGGGTGGGCGGCTACACCTTC.